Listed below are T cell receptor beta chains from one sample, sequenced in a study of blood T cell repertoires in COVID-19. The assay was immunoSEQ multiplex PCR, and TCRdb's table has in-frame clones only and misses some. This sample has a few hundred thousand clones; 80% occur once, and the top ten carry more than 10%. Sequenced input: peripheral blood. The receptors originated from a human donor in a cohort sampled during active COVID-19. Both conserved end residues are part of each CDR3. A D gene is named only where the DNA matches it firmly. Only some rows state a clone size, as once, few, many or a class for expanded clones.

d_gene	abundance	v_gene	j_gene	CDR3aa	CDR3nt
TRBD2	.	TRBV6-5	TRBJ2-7	CASSTSAGALREQYF	TGTGCCAGCAGCACCTCAGCGGGAGCCTTGCGCGAGCAGTACTTC
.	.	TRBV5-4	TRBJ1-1	CASSLDSVLNTEAFF	TGTGCCAGCAGCTTGGATTCCGTTTTGAACACTGAAGCTTTCTTT
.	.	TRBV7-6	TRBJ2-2	CASSLTPGPTNTGELFF	TGTGCCAGCAGCTTAACCCCTGGGCCCACCAACACCGGGGAGCTGTTTTTT
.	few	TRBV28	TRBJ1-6	CASSSDWSSYNSPLHF	TGTGCCAGCAGTTCGGATTGGAGCTCCTATAATTCACCCCTCCACTTT
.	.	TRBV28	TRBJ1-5	CASSFIRGDQPQHF	TGTGCCAGCAGTTTCATCAGGGGTGATCAGCCCCAGCATTTT
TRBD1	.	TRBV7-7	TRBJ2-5	CASSLILDRGEETQYF	TGTGCTAGCAGCTTAATCCTGGACAGGGGGGAGGAGACCCAGTACTTC
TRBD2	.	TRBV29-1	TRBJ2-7	CSVYSGSPSYEQYF	TGCAGCGTCTATAGCGGGAGTCCCTCCTACGAGCAGTACTTC
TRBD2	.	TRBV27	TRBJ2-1	CASSLGGTSRVNEQFF	TGTGCCAGCAGCCTCGGCGGGACTAGCCGGGTCAATGAGCAGTTCTTC
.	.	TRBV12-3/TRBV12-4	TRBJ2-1	CASSLGQDQQFF	TGTGCCAGCAGTTTAGGACAGGACCAGCAGTTCTTC
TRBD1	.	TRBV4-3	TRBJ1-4	CASSPDRGGEKLFF	TGCGCCAGCAGCCCCGACAGGGGAGGCGAAAAACTGTTTTTT
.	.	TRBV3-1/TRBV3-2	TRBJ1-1	CASSPGQKNTEAFF	TGTGCCAGCAGCCCCGGACAGAAGAACACTGAAGCTTTCTTT
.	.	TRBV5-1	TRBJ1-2	CASSLGQRQYGYTF	TGCGCCAGCAGCTTGGGACAGCGCCAGTATGGCTACACCTTC
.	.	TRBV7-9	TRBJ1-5	CASSQDSQPQHF	TGTGCCAGCAGCCAGGACAGCCAGCCCCAGCATTTT
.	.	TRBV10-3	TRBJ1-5	CATQGSNQPQHF	TGTGCCACACAGGGAAGTAATCAGCCCCAGCATTTT
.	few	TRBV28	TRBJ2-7	CASSLDSRIYEQYF	TGTGCCAGCAGTTTAGACAGCAGAATCTACGAGCAGTACTTC
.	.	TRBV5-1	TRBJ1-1	CASSPGGDLNTEAFF	TGCGCCAGCAGCCCGGGGGGAGATCTGAACACTGAAGCTTTCTTT
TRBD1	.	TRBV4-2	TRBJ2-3	CASSQDRGSTDTQYF	TGTGCCAGCAGCCAAGACAGGGGGAGCACAGATACGCAGTATTTT
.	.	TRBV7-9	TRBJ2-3	CASSFEPRGDTQYF	TGTGCCAGCAGCTTTGAGCCCCGCGGCGATACGCAGTATTTT
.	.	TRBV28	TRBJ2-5	CASSPPGAGRGETQYF	TGTGCCAGCAGCCCCCCAGGGGCAGGGCGCGGGGAGACCCAGTACTTC
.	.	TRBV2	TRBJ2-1	CASSESGVHTNEQFF	TGTGCCAGCAGTGAAAGCGGTGTACACACGAATGAGCAGTTCTTC
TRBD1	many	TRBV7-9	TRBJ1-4	CASSFGTGNEKLFF	TGTGCCAGCAGCTTCGGGACAGGGAATGAAAAACTGTTTTTT
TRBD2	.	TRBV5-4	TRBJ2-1	CASSPGLAGGYEQFF	TGTGCCAGCAGCCCGGGACTAGCGGGAGGTTATGAGCAGTTCTTC
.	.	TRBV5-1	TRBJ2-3	CASSLTLDDTQYF	TGCGCCAGCAGCTTGACACTAGACGATACGCAGTATTTT
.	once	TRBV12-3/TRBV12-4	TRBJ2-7	CASRMTGRYEQYF	TGTGCCAGCAGGATGACAGGGAGGTACGAGCAGTACTTC
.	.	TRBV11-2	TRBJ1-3	CASSLEASGNTIYF	TGTGCCAGCAGCTTAGAAGCATCTGGAAACACCATATATTTT
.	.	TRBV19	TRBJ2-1	CASSEGFPNEQFF	TGTGCCAGTTCGGAGGGTTTCCCCAATGAGCAGTTCTTC
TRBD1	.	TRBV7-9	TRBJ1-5	CASSSDREPHQPQHF	TGTGCCAGCAGCTCGGACAGGGAGCCCCATCAGCCCCAGCATTTT
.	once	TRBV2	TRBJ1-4	CASSVGVDEKLFF	TGTGCCAGCAGTGTAGGAGTCGATGAAAAACTGTTTTTT
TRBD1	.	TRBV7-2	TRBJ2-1	CASQTDRAGNEQFF	TGTGCCAGTCAAACCGACAGGGCCGGTAATGAGCAGTTCTTC
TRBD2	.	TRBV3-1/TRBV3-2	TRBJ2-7	CASSHTSGPYEQYF	TGTGCCAGCAGCCACACTAGCGGACCTTACGAGCAGTACTTC
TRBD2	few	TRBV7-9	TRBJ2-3	CASTPPSGRGTDTQYF	TGTGCCAGCACCCCCCCCAGCGGGAGGGGCACAGATACGCAGTATTTT
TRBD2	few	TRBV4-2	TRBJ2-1	CASSPGGYEQFF	TGTGCCAGCAGCCCGGGGGGGTATGAGCAGTTCTTC
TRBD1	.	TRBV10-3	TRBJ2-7	CAISESISWDRSYEQYF	TGTGCCATCAGTGAGTCGATATCGTGGGACAGGTCCTACGAGCAGTACTTC
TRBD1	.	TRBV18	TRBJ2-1	CASSSDRGVDNEQFF	TGTGCCAGCTCTTCTGACAGGGGGGTGGACAATGAGCAGTTCTTC
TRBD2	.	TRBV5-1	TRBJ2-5	CASSWTGLVEETQYF	TGCGCCAGCAGCTGGACGGGACTAGTTGAAGAGACCCAGTACTTC
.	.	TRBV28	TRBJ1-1	CASEGEAEAFF	TGTGCCAGCGAAGGGGAGGCTGAAGCTTTCTTT
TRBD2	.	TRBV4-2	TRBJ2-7	CASSQDGRLYEQYF	TGTGCCAGCAGCCAAGACGGGAGGCTCTACGAGCAGTACTTC
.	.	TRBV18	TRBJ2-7	CASSPPGDKTYEQYF	TGTGCCAGCTCACCACCGGGCGACAAGACCTACGAGCAGTACTTC
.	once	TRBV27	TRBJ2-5	CASSLSLVEAETQYF	TGTGCCAGCAGTTTATCGCTAGTTGAGGCGGAGACCCAGTACTTC